This record covers a single T cell receptor beta chain. This clone was recorded a few times. Its antigen has not been determined. No clone much larger than this one lies a single base away; base qualities are absent. Receptors were amplified or captured by the immunoSEQ multiplex PCR assay. For the multiplex PCR, a mixture combining 60 forward primers for TCR Vbeta segments and 13 reverse primers for TCR Jbeta segments was used. The CDR3 region of rearranged TCR beta genes was amplified from genomic DNA by a multiplex PCR assay. The Illumina HiSeq System was used to sequence the amplified TCR beta libraries as 87-base-pair reads. In the paper's pipeline: A later analysis tallied around 80 million unique TCR beta chains across the 660 or so repertoires, and approximately 9.9 million of those chains were shared by two or more donors. Raw reads were error-corrected and collapsed into unique sequences with a nearest-neighbor algorithm that merged closely related sequences to remove PCR and sequencing errors. CDR3 sequences were aligned to IMGT reference sequences to assign V, D and J gene segments. For a sequence to be retained, a match of at least six nucleotides to both a V gene segment and a J gene segment was required. A rearrangement counted as productive if the CDR3 had no stop codons and remained in frame with V and J, and every other rearrangement counted as non-productive. CDR3 was defined according to IMGT convention as the region running from the second conserved V-encoded cysteine to the conserved J-encoded phenylalanine. The earlier analysis of 587 of the donors excluded sequences that lacked an unambiguous match to a single V gene segment. In an earlier analysis of approximately 610 of the donors, V segments were called functional above 56.7% productive rearrangements and were called segregating when the between-donor standard deviation exceeded 5%. To diagnose cytomegalovirus status from the catalog of TCR beta chain sequences, a statistical classification framework was built. In a later analysis, TCR nucleotide sequences were compared against IMGT/GENE-DB human TR gene sequences so that V and J genes could be assigned. A later analysis assigned CDR3 sequences and most-parsimonious VDJ recombination scenarios with the TCRdist pipeline. In a later analysis, every TCR beta chain was defined by the combination of its CDR3 amino acid sequence and its V-gene family, and reads without a unique V-gene family were dropped. In a later analysis, a few hundred highly shared, low-generation-probability nucleotide sequences were removed to address suspected cross-contamination and a sequencing artifact. For each public chain, a later analysis derived a clonal expansion index from normalized ranks of inferred template counts within each repertoire. A later analysis computed generation probabilities with a VDJ recombination model fitted to out-of-frame rearrangements, and checked the results against IGoR. In a later analysis, hypergeometric tests were used to score TCR-TCR, TCR-HLA and TCR-CMV co-occurrence, with a repertoire-size bias correction applied to TCR pairs. In a later analysis, false discovery rates were estimated by permuting HLA or CMV assignments 20 times. In a later analysis, co-occurring TCRs were grouped using DBSCAN, and TCRdist sequence similarity was added for clustering within HLA-allele-positive subsets. Repertoires with fewer than 30,000 or more than 120,000 public chains, plus five repertoires with anomalous nucleotide sharing, were excluded from co-occurrence clustering. What TCRdb holds here is the immuneACCESS table cut down to in-frame rearrangements. Part of the clones is not present; checked against another copy, under half of the missing clones reflect an unresolved V gene, and the others are unexplained. That table gives V, J and clone size, and the DNA gave D and trimming. The sample includes tens of thousands of clones, with around 84% observed a single time. Under 4% of the sample goes to the ten largest clones.

This entry comes from a study of cytomegalovirus exposure and HLA in healthy donors (dated by TCRdb to about 2017). Concerning the study at large: An earlier analysis of approximately 640 of the donors reported approximately 300 Gb of sequence data and 117 million unique TCR beta sequences from 150 million to 200 million T cells. An early release covering roughly 600 HLA-typed donors comprised about 320 gigabases of sequencing data and roughly 85 million unique TCR sequences. Of the 300 to 500 genotyped donors, 81% were placed in the genetic ancestry cluster associated with self-reported Caucasian donors. The aim of the study was to test whether cataloging public T cell receptors could identify signatures of past pathogen exposure. The study used immunosequencing to profile the T cell repertoires of some 600 subjects and linked those repertoires to cytomegalovirus serostatus. In addition to the first cohort of around 670 subjects, a separate validation cohort of 130 or so different subjects was used. The study combined high-throughput TCR immunosequencing, statistical association of individual TCRs with disease status, and machine learning to predict cytomegalovirus infection status. A later analysis re-examined previously published TCR beta repertoires from just over 650 donors and added high-resolution HLA genotyping to investigate patterns of TCR occurrence. In the later analysis, no new phenotypic data were used to find candidate immune exposures; instead, reliance was placed on TCR beta sequences and their occurrence across donors. An earlier analysis of some 600 of the donors applied high-throughput TCR beta sequencing to assess whether each TCR beta V gene segment acted as functional or pseudogenic. Donor age, sex, ethnicity and CMV serostatus were compiled alongside the repertoire data. A later genetic analysis used genome-wide SNP genotypes for about three fifths of the 666 donors, treating that subset as a discovery cohort. All discovery cohort repertoires had been generated on a single sequencing platform. HLA typing covered class I and class II loci at four-digit resolution. Typing coverage varied by locus: roughly 620-640 donors for A, B, C, DRB1 and DQB1; more than 500 for DQA1; 606 for DPA1; fewer than 480 for DPB1. Roughly 5 DR-DQ haplotypes were handled as single units for association and clustering, since linkage in the cohort was strong. Among 398 genotyped donors of the cohort, an average of approximately 230,000 unique TCR beta nucleotide sequences were sequenced per donor, approximately 20% of them non-productive.

The cohort consisted of approximately 690 healthy bone marrow donors. Cohort members were all nominally healthy when sampled, although unrecorded immune exposures were likely present. The donor tested CMV seronegative, placing the donor among the 350 or so seronegative members of the cohort. A peripheral blood sample was provided by each donor, and peripheral blood mononuclear cells were used for TCR beta sequencing. Genomic DNA was extracted from the blood cell samples with the Qiagen DNeasy Blood Extraction Kit. CDR1 and CDR2 (SGHTS, YDEGEE) derive from the germline V gene. Compared with germline, V lacks 0 bases and J lacks 8 bases; bases without a gene match: 11. The cysteine opens and the phenylalanine closes a CDR3 of 16 amino acids. The retained sequence is limited to the CDR3, 48 bases, with the frame set at the first base. The paper's findings and limits, for the study overall: A further reported finding was that TCR beta sequences accurately predicted the HLA-A and HLA-B alleles for most subjects in the first cohort. A total of roughly 160 TCR beta chains were listed by the study as associated with cytomegalovirus. When HLA alleles, especially DR and DQ, strongly co-occurred, TCR associations were difficult to assign to individual alleles. Roughly uniform sequencing depth across donors was assumed in presence/absence analyses, although this assumption may not hold. In vitro tests confirmed that a few of the cytomegalovirus-associated TCR beta chains recognize cytomegalovirus antigens. Because counts were too low, seventeen rarely observed V segments, including chromosome 9 orphons, were excluded from the earlier analysis of about 500 of the donors. HLA typing was unavailable for some donors at each locus, so association tests used only the typed subset. Because the 87-base-pair reads could not distinguish some IMGT-functional V segments, including TRBV6-2 and TRBV6-3, those segments were excluded. In a later analysis, HLA-associated TCR beta chains were found to be more clonally expanded and to have lower generation probabilities than equally common non-associated chains. The classifier was reported to diagnose cytomegalovirus status with high specificity and sensitivity in both the original and validation cohorts. A later analysis found that most CMV-associated TCR beta chains appeared HLA-restricted, with HLA associations seemingly driven largely by CMV exposure. In a later genetic analysis, fewer N-insertions in productive TCRs were reported among donors in an Asian-associated ancestry cluster than the approximately 670-donor mean. The sequencing pipeline was judged likely to have produced a cluster of highly shared sequence variants as a technical artifact. Across donors, most TCR sequences were observed very rarely, whereas some public TCRs were present in many individuals. The only immune exposure information available for the cohort was CMV serostatus. A later analysis reported that several top co-occurrence clusters appeared linked to parvovirus B19, influenza, CMV and Epstein-Barr virus. In a later analysis, the rate of TCR association differed among HLA loci, with DRB1 alleles having the most associated TCRs and HLA-C alleles having the fewest. Linkage disequilibrium might explain the correlated functional status among segregating V segments, but an unknown experimental factor could not be excluded. The authors suggested that the approach could potentially be extended to other disease states and immunological phenotypes. A later analysis associated 16,951 TCR beta sequences with specific HLA alleles at a false discovery rate of 0.05. This cohort had only TCR beta chains sequenced, and the lack of alpha or paired-chain data limited which features could be detected. Broadly in line with IMGT annotations, most TCR beta V segments showed up in productive rearrangements about 90% or about 30% of the time in an earlier analysis of 450 to 600 of the donors. An association between a missense DCLRE1C variant and V-gene and J-gene trimming of TCR beta chains was found in a later genetic analysis and replicated in an independent cohort.

The sequenced material came from PBMCs. This TCR was recovered from a woman between 40 and 55 years old in good health and CMV-seronegative. The chain uses TRBV5-8 and TRBJ2-1; 7 central nucleotides agree with TRBD2. The CDR3 region has the sequence CASSLAIGGGPHEQFF. The nucleotides read TGTGCCAGCAGCTTGGCCATTGGGGGAGGGCCGCATGAGCAGTTCTTC.